This TCR beta chain was captured by sequencing in a study of Ad26.COV2.S vaccination and SARS-CoV-2 variants. Study overall: Participants got Ad26.COV2.S intramuscularly, once or twice 56 days apart.

Generated by immunoSEQ multiplex PCR, the TCRdb table keeps only in-frame clones and is missing some. The sample has about 410,000 clones; approximately 90% are singletons. This CDR3 has 13 residues. The V end was cut by 8 bases, the J end by 1 base, with 8 bases between. Germline assignment: CDR1 MGHDK and CDR2 SYGVNS. This sample's treatment: over 15 received Ad26.COV2.S at low or high dose, single or two shots; about 5 received placebo; per-sample allocation not given. Following the first vaccine or placebo injection, samples were taken on day 63. SARS-CoV-2 spike from the Wuhan strain was encoded by the vaccine, an Ad26 vector.

The TCR comes from a person aged 18-60 years who received the Ad26.COV2.S COVID-19 vaccine or a placebo. This specimen was peripheral blood, taken in a trial of Ad26.COV2.S vaccine versus placebo. The rearrangement uses TRBV25-1 and TRBJ2-2; no firm D call. CDR3 sequence reads: CASRAVNTGELFF. The CDR3 DNA follows: TGTGCCAGCCGCGCAGTGAACACCGGGGAGCTGTTTTTT.